This record concerns one T cell receptor beta chain sequence. This entry comes from a study of blood T cell repertoires in COVID-19. Sequenced by immunoSEQ multiplex PCR; TCRdb stores in-frame clones only, minus some. Altogether 180,000 or so clones are present, about 87% being singletons, with the ten largest covering roughly 3.7%. V shed 0 bases, J shed 4 bases, and the junction held 6 bases outside the gene matches. CDR1 and CDR2 from the germline V gene are SGHRS and YFSETQ. This CDR3 has 16 residues. The origin of this receptor is a young man with active or convalescent COVID-19. Sequenced material: peripheral blood. The genes are TRBV5-1 and TRBJ1-2, with 10 bases aligning to TRBD1. CDR3: CASSLEGTGVGYGYTF. CDR3 nucleotide sequence: TGCGCCAGCAGCTTGGAAGGGACAGGGGTTGGCTATGGCTACACCTTC.